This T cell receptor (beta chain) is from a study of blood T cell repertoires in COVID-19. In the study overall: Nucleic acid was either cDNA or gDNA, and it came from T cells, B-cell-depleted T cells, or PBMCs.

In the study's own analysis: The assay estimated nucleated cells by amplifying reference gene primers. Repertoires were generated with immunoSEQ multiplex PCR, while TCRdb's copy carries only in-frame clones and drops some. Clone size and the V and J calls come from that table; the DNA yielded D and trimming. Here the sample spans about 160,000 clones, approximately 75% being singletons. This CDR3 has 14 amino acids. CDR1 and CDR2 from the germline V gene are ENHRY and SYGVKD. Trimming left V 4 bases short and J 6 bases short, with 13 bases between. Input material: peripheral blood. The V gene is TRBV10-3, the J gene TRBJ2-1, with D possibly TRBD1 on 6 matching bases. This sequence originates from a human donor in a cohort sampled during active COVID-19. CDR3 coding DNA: TGTGCCATCAGTGTGAACAGGGACGCCAATGAGCAGTTCTTC. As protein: CAISVNRDANEQFF.